This TCR beta chain stems from a study of blood T cells in healthy people across ages. The wider study: There was about one barcoded beta molecule captured by template switching per two T cells.

The study's findings and limits: Naive T cell percentage by flow cytometry tracked strongly with beta diversity.

This CDR3 is 16 amino acids long. The V gene lost 4 bases and the J gene lost 3 bases, with 17 bases spanning the gap. Germline loops: CDR1 MNHEY, CDR2 SMNVEV (reference sequence). For the second PCR, which ran for about 7 to 12 cycles, a sample-barcoded 5' primer and a J-beta primer mix were used. TCRdb independently ran MiXCR on the 5' RACE reads; one entry per CDR3 protein. The repertoire consists of over 1,500,000 distinct CDR3 sequences, with roughly two fifths occurring once and the leading ten covering roughly 24%. The donors, healthy Caucasians from Russia, were aged roughly 6 to 95. Peripheral blood samples of around 9.3 milliliters were drawn from each donor. Points on this clonotype: Its antigen remains unknown.

J is TRBJ2-3 and V is TRBV27, with TRBD1 as a possible D gene (6 bases). Input material: blood. This sequence was found in a human donor in good health. CDR3 DNA sequence: TGTGCCAGCAGTTCCCCAATGAGGGGGAGAACAGATACGCAGTATTTT. Protein: CASSSPMRGRTDTQYF.